This entry lists 14 T cell receptor beta chains sequenced from one sample in a study of patients with pleural tuberculosis. TCRdb reprocessed the reads via MiXCR and lists one record per CDR3 protein. Of approximately 53,000 distinct CDR3 sequences detected, 6% to 9.5% appear once; the ten largest clones hold 15% to 20%. Receptors were obtained from a human donor with pleural tuberculosis.

The sample holds many counts of this clonotype. The genes are TRBV28 and TRBJ2-1; D call uncertain. The germline V and J ends were trimmed by 2 bases and 0 bases, with 8 bases remaining between them. CDR3 size: 15 residues. Germline loops: CDR1 MDHEN, CDR2 SYDVKM. The chain's CDR3 is CASSLTYLSYNEQFF. The CDR3 nucleotides are TGTGCCAGCAGTTTAACATATCTCTCCTACAATGAGCAGTTCTTC.

This clonotype came up many times. The V call is TRBV20-1, the J call TRBJ2-3; TRBD2 matches 10 bases. The V segment lost 1 base and the J segment 3 bases; nucleotides outside the gene matches: 4. Germline V gene sequence: CDR1 DFQATT, CDR2 SNEGSKA (reference sequence). This CDR3 has 15 residues. The CDR3: CSARAGLASTDTQYF. The CDR3 DNA reads as TGCAGTGCTAGAGCGGGACTAGCGAGTACAGATACGCAGTATTTT.

This clonotype showed up just a few times. The chain has TRBV5-6 and TRBJ1-2, with 7 bases that match TRBD1. The trim removed 3 bases at V and 4 bases at J, leaving 9 bases unmatched. In germline, CDR1 is SGHDT, CDR2 YYEEEE. This CDR3 contains 15 residues. CDR3 sequence: CASSYLQGNGYGYTF. The CDR3 coding sequence is TGTGCCAGCAGCTACCTACAGGGGAACGGCTATGGCTACACCTTC.

This clonotype was detected only a few times. CDR3 in amino acids: CASSAGTFYDGYTF. In DNA form, the CDR3 reads TGTGCCAGCAGCGCCGGGACCTTTTATGATGGCTACACCTTC. The chain has TRBV27 and TRBJ1-2, with a possible D match to TRBD1 (5 bases). The CDR3 is 14 residues long. V lost 6 bases to trimming and J lost 6 bases, with 17 bases between them. The germline gives CDR1 MNHEY, CDR2 SMNVEV (reference sequence).

This clonotype was counted ten times or more. This chain uses TRBV4-2 with TRBJ2-3; unclear D gene. The CDR3 is 14 amino acids. Trimming stripped 2 bases from V and 4 bases from J, with 10 bases between. CDR1 is LGHNA and CDR2 is YNFKEQ in the germline V gene. CDR3: CASSQLAWADTQYF. The DNA of the CDR3 is TGTGCCAGCAGCCAACTCGCTTGGGCAGATACGCAGTATTTT.

This clonotype is labeled as medium-sized (0.01 to 0.1%). V gene TRBV7-3 combines with J gene TRBJ2-3, with D possibly being TRBD1 (5 bases). Trimming cost V 1 base and J 2 bases, with 10 bases left between them. The CDR3 runs to 15 residues. Germline CDR1 reads SGHTA; CDR2 reads FQGTGA. The CDR3 loop is CASSLRYRSTDTQYF. The CDR3, as DNA: TGTGCCAGCAGCTTAAGGTACAGGTCCACAGATACGCAGTATTTT.

Ten or more counts support this clonotype. The chain carries TRBV28 and TRBJ1-4, with TRBD1 identical over 8 bases. The V and J ends lost 3 bases and 6 bases, in that order; junction bases with no gene match: 0. The CDR3 length is 13 residues. The V gene's germline CDR1 is MDHEN and CDR2 SYDVKM. In nucleotides, the CDR3 is TGTGCCAGCAGTTTGGGACAGGATGAAAAACTGTTTTTT. Translating gives CASSLGQDEKLFF.

This clonotype was detected ten times or more. The rearrangement uses TRBV2 and TRBJ2-7, with 10 positions matching TRBD2. This CDR3 comprises 15 residues. Germline loops: CDR1 SNHLY, CDR2 FYNNEI. V trimming: 0 bases; J trimming: 7 bases; junction bases outside the gene matches: 6. The CDR3 DNA follows: TGTGCCAGCAGTGAAGCGGCTCTAGCGGGAGCAGAGCAGTACTTC. It specifies CASSEAALAGAEQYF.

The chain uses TRBV10-3 and TRBJ1-2; D perhaps matches TRBD1 (6 bases). Looked up from germline, CDR1 is ENHRY and CDR2 is SYGVKD. Trimming pared 0 bases from V and 0 bases from J, leaving 11 bases between. This CDR3 is 16 amino acids long. The CDR3 nucleotides read TGTGCCATCAGTGAGTCAAACAGGGAAGCTAACTATGGCTACACCTTC. It specifies CAISESNREANYGYTF.

This clonotype was seen a handful of times. The gene calls are TRBV12-3 or TRBV12-4 and TRBJ2-3; 9 positions match TRBD1. J lost 3 bases, V lost 5 bases, and 12 bases had no gene match. The CDR3 spans 17 residues. This chain's CDR3 is CASSPNRDRDSTDTQYF. As DNA, the CDR3 is TGTGCCAGCAGTCCAAACCGGGACAGGGATTCTACAGATACGCAGTATTTT.

There are many counts of this clonotype. V and J are TRBV15 and TRBJ2-7; D assignment may be TRBD1 or TRBD2 (5 bases each). Trimming stripped 1 base from V and 0 bases from J, with 7 bases between. The CDR3 runs to 14 residues. Germline assignment: CDR1 LNHNV and CDR2 YYDKDF (reference sequence). The CDR3 reads CATSRGGSSYEQYF. The CDR3 coding sequence is TGTGCCACCAGCAGAGGGGGGAGCTCCTACGAGCAGTACTTC.

There are many counts of this clonotype. The chain recombines TRBV7-6 with TRBJ2-2; D might be TRBD2 (6 bases). Trimming removed 4 bases from V and 7 bases from J, with 7 bases in between. The germline gives CDR1 SGHVS, CDR2 FNYEAQ. CDR3 length equals 12 residues. The CDR3: CASSYGGGELFF. For the CDR3, the DNA is TGTGCCAGCAGCTACGGGGGCGGGGAGCTGTTTTTT. The entire variable domain, with the rest obtained from reference TRBV7-6 and TRBJ2-2, is as follows: GAGVSQSPRYKVTKRGQDVALRCDPISGHVSLYWYRQALGQGPEFLTYFNYEAQQDKSGLPNDRFSAERPEGSISTLTIQRTEQRDSAMYRCASSYGGGELFFGEGSRLTVL.

This clonotype was picked up many times. The V and J genes are TRBV15 and TRBJ2-1, with 8 bases matching TRBD2. Trimming cost V 0 bases and J 9 bases; bases outside gene matches: 10. CDR1 and CDR2 (germline): LNHNV, YYDKDF (reference sequence). This CDR3 spans 16 amino acids. The CDR3 is CATSRDLGTRAIEQFF. DNA for the CDR3: TGTGCCACCAGCAGAGATTTAGGGACTAGAGCGATTGAGCAGTTCTTC. The whole variable domain, filled in from reference TRBV15 and TRBJ2-1, reads DAMVIQNPRYQVTQFGKPVTLSCSQTLNHNVMYWYQQKSSQAPKLLFHYYDKDFNNEADTPDNFQSRRPNTSFCFLDIRSPGLGDTAMYLCATSRDLGTRAIEQFFGPGTRLTVL.

This clonotype has ten or more counts. The J gene is TRBJ1-5, the V gene TRBV7-3, with TRBD1 as a possible D gene (6 bases). From germline, CDR1 is SGHTA and CDR2 FQGTGA. The V end lost 1 base, the J end lost 0 bases, and 7 bases lay between the germline ends. There are 15 residues in the CDR3. In DNA, the CDR3 is TGTGCCAGCAGCTTAAAGACAGGTAGCAATCAGCCCCAGCATTTT. It translates to CASSLKTGSNQPQHF.